This entry describes one T cell receptor (beta chain). This sample was included in a study of blood T cell repertoires in COVID-19. The wider study: Spain, Italy and the United States supplied samples that represented acute and convalescent COVID-19. Sources were T cells, B-cell-depleted T cells, or PBMCs; the material itself was cDNA or gDNA.

V lost 7 bases and J 1 base, leaving 10 bases between the germline ends. Germline V gene lookup returns CDR1 MNHEY and CDR2 SMNVEV (reference sequence). The CDR3 is 13 residues long. Source study methods: Amplification with reference gene primers provided the estimates of nucleated cell counts. Here immunoSEQ multiplex PCR was the method, and the copy in TCRdb shows in-frame clones only, minus some. V and J calls and clone size are those listed in that table; D and trimming were worked out from the DNA. Found here are approximately 120,000 clones, 86% of them singletons; the top ten hold about 5.7%. Sequenced material: peripheral blood. This clonotype was sampled from a human donor in a cohort sampled during active COVID-19. This chain connects TRBV27 to TRBJ1-1; possibly TRBD1 for D (5 bases). CDR3 residues: CASTDSKNTEAFF. CDR3 nucleotide sequence: TGTGCCAGCACCGACAGTAAGAACACTGAAGCTTTCTTT.